Listed here are 10 T cell receptor beta chains from one sample, sequenced in a study of shared clonotypes between healthy human individuals. Some clones are missing from TCRdb's copy, which holds only in-frame ones; the method was immunoSEQ multiplex PCR. The repertoire holds about 2.5 million clones, with 85% to 95% as singletons. Sequencing input: naive CD4+ T cells from PBMCs. As for subset: CD45RA+ positively selected. These receptors came from a man aged 18 to 35 in good health. Some clones in this sample may be carry-over from other donors' samples.

The J gene is TRBJ2-7, the V gene TRBV2; D is ambiguous. This CDR3 contains 11 residues. Trimming shortened V by 8 bases and J by 0 bases, and 5 bases separated the two germline ends. Germline CDR1 and CDR2: SNHLY and FYNNEI. The CDR3 protein is CASGISYEQYF. DNA for the CDR3: TGTGCCAGCGGGATCTCCTACGAGCAGTACTTC.

V usage is TRBV7-9 and J usage is TRBJ1-2; TRBD1 agrees at 8 bases. CDR3 size: 17 residues. V lost 3 bases and J lost 0; bases outside the gene matches: 9. CDR1 and CDR2 from the germline V gene are SEHNR and FQNEAQ (reference sequence). In nucleotides, the CDR3 is TGTGCCAGCAGCTTGGGTTCCAGGGGGCGTGCTAACTATGGCTACACCTTC. Amino acid sequence: CASSLGSRGRANYGYTF.

The genes are TRBV18 and TRBJ2-2; no definite D call. The CDR3 loop spans 12 amino acids. Trimming pared 1 base from V and 8 bases from J, leaving 5 bases between. CDR1 and CDR2 from the germline V gene are KGHSH and LQKENI. CDR3 sequence (DNA): TGTGCCAGCTCACCACAACCTGGGGAGCTGTTTTTT. Its protein is CASSPQPGELFF.

With respect to this clone: This sample also contains other DNA sequences that code for the same CDR3. The genes are TRBV28 and TRBJ2-5, with 9 bases aligning to TRBD1. The CDR3 totals 13 residues. Trimming took 6 bases from V and 5 from J; bases not matched to a gene: 4. In germline, CDR1 is MDHEN, CDR2 SYDVKM. CDR3 nucleotide sequence: TGTGCCAGCAGACAGGGGGCTAGGGAGACCCAGTACTTC. Translated: CASRQGARETQYF. Filled out from reference TRBV28 and TRBJ2-5, the complete variable domain reads DVKVTQSSRYLVKRTGEKVFLECVQDMDHENMFWYRQDPGLGLRLIYFSYDVKMKEKGDIPEGYSVSREKKERFSLILESASTNQTSMYLCASRQGARETQYFGPGTRLLVL.

The chain carries TRBV5-1 and TRBJ2-5; D is uncertain. The V gene's germline CDR1 is SGHRS and CDR2 YFSETQ. V was shortened by 4 bases and J by 2 bases, with 18 bases between the two germline ends. This CDR3 is built from 16 residues. In DNA form, the CDR3 reads TGCGCCAGCAGCCTGGCCCAATCCGTGGGTCAAGAGACCCAGTACTTC. Its translation: CASSLAQSVGQETQYF.

As concerns this clone: Other DNA sequences of this sample code for an identical CDR3. The chain uses TRBV18 and TRBJ2-7; TRBD2 might be the D (6 bases). CDR1 and CDR2 (germline): KGHSH, LQKENI. The CDR3 has 15 amino acids. V lost 6 bases and J 0 bases, leaving 15 bases between the germline ends. DNA of the CDR3: TGTGCCAGCTCCCCCGGGTTAGCGGACTCCTACGAGCAGTACTTC. It yields the protein CASSPGLADSYEQYF.

The chain is built from TRBV5-1 and TRBJ2-7; 16 bases are shared with TRBD2. Germline V gives CDR1 SGHRS, CDR2 YFSETQ. There are 15 residues in the CDR3. J lost 9 bases, V lost 4 bases, and 7 bases had no gene match. The CDR3 is CASSDPGLAGGMQYF. The CDR3 region has the DNA TGCGCCAGCAGCGACCCGGGACTAGCGGGAGGGATGCAGTACTTC. The complete variable domain, with remaining parts taken from reference TRBV5-1 and TRBJ2-7, reads KAGVTQTPRYLIKTRGQQVTLSCSPISGHRSVSWYQQTPGQGLQFLFEYFSETQRNKGNFPGRFSGRQFSNSRSEMNVSTLELGDSALYLCASSDPGLAGGMQYFGPGTRLTVT.

The gene calls are TRBV10-3 and TRBJ1-6; unclear D gene. This CDR3 has 13 amino acids. The V gene lost 6 bases and the J gene lost 6 bases, with 9 bases spanning the gap. CDR1 and CDR2 from the germline V gene are ENHRY and SYGVKD. This CDR3 is CAISSDLNSPLHF. The CDR3 DNA reads TGTGCCATCAGCTCGGACCTTAATTCACCCCTCCACTTT.

The chain combines TRBV4-1 with TRBJ2-1; no clear D. The CDR3 loop spans 14 amino acids. Trimming took 2 bases from V and 8 from J, leaving 13 bases between them. Germline assignment: CDR1 MGHRA and CDR2 YSYEKL. Here the CDR3 DNA reads TGCGCCAGCAGCCAATCCCAACCCTCGGATGAGCAGTTCTTC. Encoded protein: CASSQSQPSDEQFF.

The chain carries TRBV5-6 and TRBJ1-2; unclear D gene. The CDR3 is 13 residues long. Germline V CDR1 and CDR2: SGHDT, YYEEEE. Trimming took off 0 bases at V and 8 bases at J, with 11 bases between the two ends. The CDR3 loop reads CASSLGPSGGYTF. CDR3 sequence (DNA): TGTGCCAGCAGCTTGGGTCCATCGGGAGGCTACACCTTC.